A single sample gave rise to the 23 T cell receptor beta chains below, sequenced in a study of T cell clonality in common variable immunodeficiency. Using immunoSEQ multiplex PCR, the repertoire was profiled, and TCRdb retains in-frame clones only, with some absent. The sample includes roughly 42,000 clones, none of them occurring once. Sequencing was performed on peripheral blood mononuclear cells. These receptors all stem from a person aged 18 to 75 in good health.

In this sample, this clone turned up many times. The read gets to within 3 residues of the CDR3 end, and the germline J gene fills in the rest. J is TRBJ1-2 and V is TRBV30; possible D gene TRBD1, 6 bases. Germline CDR1 and CDR2: GTSNPN and SVGIG (reference sequence). CDR3 size: 14 residues. V dropped 3 bases and J dropped 5 bases, with 16 bases sitting between them. The DNA read from the CDR3 is TGTGCCTGGAGAGATGGGGGGGGCCCATATGGC. The encoded protein is CAWRDGGGPYG. The whole CDR3 sequence reads CAWRDGGGPYGYTF.

This clone was counted at least ten times. The CDR3 here is CASTEFTGLGQPQHF. The CDR3 DNA, read in part, is TGTGCCAGTACCGAATTCACAGGGTTGGGCCAGCCC. This chain joins TRBV19 and TRBJ1-5; possible D gene TRBD1, 6 bases. The sequence runs out 3 residues before the end of the CDR3; the remainder is reconstructed from the germline J gene. The germline V gene has CDR1 LNHDA and CDR2 SQIVND (reference sequence). This CDR3 has 15 residues. V was shortened by 7 bases and J by 7 bases, with 20 bases between the two germline ends.

In this sample, this clone turned up many times. The observed sequence ends 3 residues before the CDR3 terminus, with the missing tail filled in from the germline J gene. V gene TRBV11-3 combines with J gene TRBJ2-5; D gene uncertain. The CDR3 loop spans 12 amino acids. V was trimmed by 0 bases and J by 5 bases, leaving 4 bases between them. Looked up from germline, CDR1 is SGHNT and CDR2 is YENEEA. CDR3 residues: CASSLDSETQYF. The sequenced part of the CDR3 DNA is TGTGCCAGCAGCTTAGACTCGGAGACC.

This clone was recorded at least ten times. CDR3: CASSPGPGSQETQYF. The sequenced part of the CDR3 DNA is TGTGCCAGCAGCCCAGGTCCGGGGTCCCAAGAGACC. The chain has TRBV13 and TRBJ2-5; the D gene is possibly TRBD2 (5 bases). The read comes to an end 3 residues before the CDR3 does, leaving the germline J gene to fill in the end. CDR1 PRHDT and CDR2 FYEKMQ come from the germline V gene (reference sequence). Trimming pared 5 bases from V and 1 base from J, leaving 14 bases between. This CDR3 spans 15 amino acids.

This clone has a count of ten or more. The CDR3 extends 3 residues past the end of the read, so its final part is completed from the germline J gene. The chain is built from TRBV6-1 and TRBJ2-7; 7 bases map to TRBD2. The V segment lost 2 bases and the J segment 6 bases; nucleotides outside the gene matches: 7. This CDR3 is 14 amino acids long. Germline assignment: CDR1 MNHNS and CDR2 SASEGT. Partial CDR3 DNA: TGTGCCAGCAGTGAAAGCGGGATCATGACCGAG. Amino acids: CASSESGIMTE. The whole CDR3 region reads CASSESGIMTEQYF.

There are many counts of this clone. The CDR3 end is not reached by the read, which stops 3 residues before it; the germline J gene fills it in. This sequence joins TRBV19 and TRBJ2-1; 9 bases are a match to TRBD1. Germline trimming cut 6 bases from V and 0 bases from J; bases unmatched to any gene: 15. The germline V gene encodes CDR1 LNHDA and CDR2 SQIVND (reference sequence). This CDR3 is built from 19 residues. Here the CDR3 reads CASSPSGTGFGGSYNEQFF. CDR3 DNA (partial): TGTGCCAGTAGCCCATCCGGGACAGGGTTTGGCGGCTCCTACAATGAG.

In its sample, this clone was seen a few times. The read comes to an end 3 residues before the CDR3 does, leaving the germline J gene to fill in the end. Other DNA sequences in this sample translate to the same CDR3. The chain carries TRBV2 and TRBJ2-1; TRBD1 agrees at 10 bases. Germline loops: CDR1 SNHLY, CDR2 FYNNEI. The CDR3 runs to 17 residues. The trim removed 6 bases at V and 5 bases at J, leaving 13 bases unmatched. The CDR3: CASRHPGDRGHDNEQFF. The part of the CDR3 DNA that was read is TGTGCCAGCAGGCACCCGGGCGACAGGGGGCACGACAATGAG.

In its sample, this clone was seen many times. The CDR3 is cut off 3 residues early in the read; its end comes from the germline J gene. The chain joins TRBV5-5 to TRBJ2-3; 7 bases map to TRBD2. Looked up from germline, CDR1 is SGHKS and CDR2 is YYEKEE (reference sequence). V lost 0 bases, J lost 4 bases, and 2 bases stayed unmatched. The CDR3 contains 14 residues. The covered CDR3 bases are TGTGCCAGCAGCTTGGTTCGGGGGGCAGATACG. This codes for CASSLVRGADT. The complete CDR3 protein is CASSLVRGADTQYF.

Concerning this clone itself: The read gets to within 3 residues of the CDR3 end, and the germline J gene fills in the rest. The V and J genes are TRBV2 and TRBJ1-3; D is perhaps TRBD1 (5 bases). From germline, CDR1 is SNHLY and CDR2 FYNNEI. The ends were cut back, 5 bases at V and 0 bases at J, with 11 bases in the middle. This CDR3 is built from 15 residues. CDR3 protein: CASSWDSYSGNTIYF. The DNA read from the CDR3 is TGTGCCAGCAGTTGGGACTCCTACTCTGGAAACACC.

This clone has at least ten counts. The read terminates 3 residues before the CDR3 end, so the remaining end is supplied by the germline J gene. V and J are TRBV2 and TRBJ2-1; D is perhaps TRBD2 (5 bases). Germline V gene sequence: CDR1 SNHLY, CDR2 FYNNEI. The CDR3 has 14 amino acids. V gave up 5 bases and J gave up 7 bases, with 15 bases separating them. The CDR3 reads CASSPSPDGNEQFF. The CDR3 DNA, read in part, is TGTGCCAGCAGTCCTAGCCCGGACGGGAATGAG.

This clone was observed many times. From the germline J gene comes the end of the CDR3, since the read stops 3 residues before it. This chain uses TRBV5-6 with TRBJ1-6; 10 bases map to TRBD1. After removal of 5 bases from V and 7 bases from J, the junction contained 6 bases not matched to a gene. CDR1 is SGHDT, CDR2 YYEEEE, per germline. The CDR3 has 15 residues. Incomplete CDR3 DNA: TGTGCCAGCAGTCGGGGACAGGGGAGCAATTCACCC. Protein product: CASSRGQGSNSP. The entire CDR3 sequence reads CASSRGQGSNSPLHF.

Ten or more counts support this clone. The read ends 3 residues early relative to the CDR3; the germline J gene fills the gap. The V gene is TRBV7-9, the J gene TRBJ2-2, with 7 bases identical to TRBD1. The CDR3 loop spans 14 amino acids. Germline V CDR1 and CDR2: SEHNR, FQNEAQ (reference sequence). Trimming cost V 5 bases and J 1 base; bases outside gene matches: 1. The CDR3 bases that were read are TGTGCCAGCAGCCGACAGGGGAACACCGGGGAG. Translating it yields CASSRQGNTGE. The full CDR3 protein is CASSRQGNTGELFF.

At least ten counts were recorded for this clone. Read coverage stops 3 residues before the CDR3 terminus; the germline J gene supplies the remainder. V usage is TRBV30 and J usage is TRBJ1-1; tentatively, D is TRBD1 (6 bases). This CDR3 spans 12 amino acids. The V end lost 0 bases, the J end lost 5 bases, and 7 bases lay between the germline ends. Germline loops: CDR1 GTSNPN, CDR2 SVGIG (reference sequence). Partial CDR3 DNA: TGTGCCTGGAGTGTAGGGGGAACTGAA. Encoded protein: CAWSVGGTE. The entire CDR3 protein reads CAWSVGGTEAFF.

With respect to this clone: Sequencing ends 3 residues short of the CDR3 end; the germline J gene provides the rest. This chain uses TRBV11-2 with TRBJ2-7, with 7 bases identical to TRBD1. The V segment lost 4 bases and the J segment 1 base; nucleotides outside the gene matches: 4. CDR3 length equals 14 residues. Looked up from germline, CDR1 is SGHAT and CDR2 is FQNNGV. The CDR3 sequence: CASSSRDSSYEQYF. CDR3 bases read: TGTGCCAGCAGCTCCCGGGACAGTTCCTACGAG.

This clone was seen at least ten times. The read terminates 3 residues ahead of where the CDR3 ends, so the germline J gene completes it. The chain carries TRBV19 and TRBJ1-5; tentative D call: TRBD1 (6 bases). In germline, CDR1 is LNHDA, CDR2 SQIVND (reference sequence). V was trimmed by 4 bases and J by 6 bases, leaving 13 bases between them. The CDR3 totals 14 residues. The DNA read from the CDR3 is TGTGCCAGTAGTAAGGCAGGGACACGTCAGCCC. This gives the protein CASSKAGTRQP. The CDR3 reads in full as CASSKAGTRQPQHF. The whole variable domain, filled in from reference TRBV19 and TRBJ1-5, reads DGGITQSPKYLFRKEGQNVTLSCEQNLNHDAMYWYRQDPGQGLRLIYYSQIVNDFQKGDIAEGYSVSREKKESFPLTVTSAQKNPTAFYLCASSKAGTRQPQHFGDGTRLSIL.

This clone has at least ten counts. Sequencing ends 3 residues short of the CDR3 end; the germline J gene provides the rest. The J gene is TRBJ2-3, the V gene TRBV30, with 8 positions matching TRBD2. J lost 6 bases, V lost 5 bases, and 13 bases had no gene match. The CDR3 loop spans 15 amino acids. Germline assignment: CDR1 GTSNPN and CDR2 SVGIG (reference sequence). The CDR3 spells CAWAASGGYGDTQYF. The DNA read from the CDR3 is TGTGCCTGGGCGGCCAGCGGGGGCTACGGGGATACG.

This clone was seen repeatedly, ten times or more. The CDR3 is cut off 3 residues early in the read; its end comes from the germline J gene. This chain uses TRBV30 with TRBJ1-2; no firm D call. Germline-derived CDR1 and CDR2 are GTSNPN and SVGIG (reference sequence). The CDR3 has 15 amino acids. V was pared by 5 bases and J by 1 base, with 17 bases between. The CDR3 is CAWAENSHLNYGYTF. The DNA read from the CDR3 is TGTGCCTGGGCTGAGAACAGCCACCTTAACTATGGC.

This clone occurred many times. Read coverage stops 3 residues before the CDR3 terminus; the germline J gene supplies the remainder. This chain connects TRBV7-9 to TRBJ2-4; D uncertain. The ends were cut back, 4 bases at V and 9 bases at J, with 7 bases in the middle. This CDR3 comprises 11 residues. CDR1 is SEHNR and CDR2 is FQNEAQ in the germline V gene (reference sequence). Partial CDR3 DNA: TGTGCCAGCAGCTCCCTAGGCATT. Translating gives CASSSLGI. In full, the CDR3 is CASSSLGIQYF.

This clone was seen ten or more times. Read data end 3 residues before the CDR3 end; the end is taken from the germline J gene. The chain employs TRBV12-3 or TRBV12-4 and TRBJ1-5; D ambiguous. The length of the CDR3 is 15 residues. Trimming pared 2 bases from V and 1 base from J, leaving 9 bases between. CDR3 DNA (partial): TGTGCCAGCAGTTTAATACAGTTCAGCAATCAGCCC. It is translated as CASSLIQFSNQP. The full CDR3 is CASSLIQFSNQPQHF.

This clone was observed a few times. The read stops 3 residues short of the end of the CDR3; the missing end is completed from the germline J gene. The rearrangement joins TRBV29-1 to TRBJ2-1, with D tentatively TRBD1 or TRBD2 (7 bases each). This CDR3 has 13 residues. Germline CDR1 is SQVTM and CDR2 is ANQGSEA. Trimming shortened V by 4 bases and J by 9 bases, and 16 bases separated the two germline ends. The CDR3 is CSVGVQGEGEQFF. The part of the CDR3 DNA that was read is TGCAGCGTTGGTGTCCAGGGGGAGGGTGAG.

At least ten counts were recorded for this clone. The CDR3 end lies 3 residues beyond the end of the read and is filled in from the germline J gene. The chain has TRBV2 and TRBJ2-7; 7 bases align to TRBD1. CDR1 is SNHLY and CDR2 is FYNNEI in the germline V gene. Losses at the gene ends were 2 bases for V and 6 bases for J; bases not matched to a gene: 4. The CDR3 spans 13 residues. CDR3 DNA, as far as it was read: TGTGCCAGCAGTGAAAGGGGGCCTACCGAG. Its translation is CASSERGPTE. The whole CDR3 sequence is CASSERGPTEQYF.

This clone was seen ten or more times. The read halts 3 residues ahead of the CDR3 end, with the missing end drawn from the germline J gene. V usage is TRBV30 and J usage is TRBJ1-2; D gene uncertain. CDR1 is GTSNPN and CDR2 is SVGIG in the germline V gene (reference sequence). Trimming cost V 1 base and J 4 bases, with 13 bases left between them. The CDR3 loop spans 14 amino acids. The sequenced CDR3 bases are TGTGCCTGGAGTGAACGAAGCGGCTTCTATGGC. Protein: CAWSERSGFYG. In full, the CDR3 is CAWSERSGFYGYTF.

This clone appeared many times. The read finishes 3 residues shy of the CDR3 end, and the germline J gene is used to complete it. This chain joins TRBV6-2 or TRBV6-3 and TRBJ2-1; perhaps TRBD2 as D (6 bases). Between the trimmed V and J ends, which lost 10 bases and 6 bases, there was a span of 22 bases. Per germline, CDR1 MNHEY and CDR2 SVGEGT. This CDR3 has 15 residues. The CDR3 loop reads CAIGSGLRGANEQFF. CDR3 DNA (partial): TGTGCCATCGGTTCGGGACTCCGGGGAGCCAATGAG.